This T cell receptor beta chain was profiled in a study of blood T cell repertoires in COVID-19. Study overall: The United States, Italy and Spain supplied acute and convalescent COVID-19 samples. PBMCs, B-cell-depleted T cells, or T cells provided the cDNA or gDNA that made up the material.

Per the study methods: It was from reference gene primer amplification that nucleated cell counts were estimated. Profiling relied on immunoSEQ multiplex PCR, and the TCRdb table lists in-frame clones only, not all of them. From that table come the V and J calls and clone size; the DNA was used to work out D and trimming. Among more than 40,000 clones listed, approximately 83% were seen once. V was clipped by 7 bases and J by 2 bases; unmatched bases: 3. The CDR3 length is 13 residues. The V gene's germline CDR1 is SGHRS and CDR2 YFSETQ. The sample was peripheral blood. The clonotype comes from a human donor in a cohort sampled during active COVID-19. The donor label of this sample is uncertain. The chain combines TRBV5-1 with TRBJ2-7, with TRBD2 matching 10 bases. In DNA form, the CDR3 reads TGCGCCAGCTCTAGCGGGGGCACCTACGAGCAGTACTTC. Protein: CASSSGGTYEQYF.